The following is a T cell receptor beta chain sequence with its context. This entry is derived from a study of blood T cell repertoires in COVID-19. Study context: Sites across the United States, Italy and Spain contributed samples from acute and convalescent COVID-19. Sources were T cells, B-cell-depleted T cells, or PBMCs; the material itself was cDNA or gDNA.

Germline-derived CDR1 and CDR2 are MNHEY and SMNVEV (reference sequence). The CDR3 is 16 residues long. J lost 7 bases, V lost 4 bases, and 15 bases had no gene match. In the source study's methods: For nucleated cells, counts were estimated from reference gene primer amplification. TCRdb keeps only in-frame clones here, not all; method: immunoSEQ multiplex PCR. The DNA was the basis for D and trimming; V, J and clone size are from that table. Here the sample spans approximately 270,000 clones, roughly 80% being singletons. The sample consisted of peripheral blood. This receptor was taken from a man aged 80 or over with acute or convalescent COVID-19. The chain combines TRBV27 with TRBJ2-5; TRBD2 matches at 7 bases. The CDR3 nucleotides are TGTGCCAGCAGTTCCCTCCTGTTTAGCGGGTTGGGGACCCAGTACTTC. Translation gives CASSSLLFSGLGTQYF.